This T cell receptor beta chain was sequenced in a study of CD8 T cells in ankylosing spondylitis. There are many counts of this clonotype. TCRdb redid the calling of the 5' RACE reads with MiXCR, one entry per CDR3 protein. The sample yields fewer than 250,000 distinct CDR3 sequences, over 9.5% seen once. V gave up 7 bases and J gave up 4 bases, with 14 bases separating them. This CDR3 is 13 amino acids long. Germline V CDR1 and CDR2: SQVTM, ANQGSEA. This clonotype originated in a male donor with ankylosing spondylitis or in good health (not recorded which). The chain combines TRBV29-1 with TRBJ2-1, with D maybe TRBD1 (5 bases). Specimen: blood, either unsorted or a sorted T cell fraction (not recorded which). CDR3 bases: TGCAGCGGGAATTGGGGCGAGTACAATGAGCAGTTCTTC. Translated, it gives CSGNWGEYNEQFF.